This T cell receptor (beta chain) was identified in a study of vaccination and CD4 T cells after COVID-19. The Oncomine TCR Beta short-read assay sequenced DNA from cultured CD4+ T cells. TCRdb ran MiXCR on the PCR reads and lists one entry per CDR3 protein. The table includes just over 15,000 distinct CDR3 sequences, under 60% detected once. Treatment of the sample: approximately 10-day PBMC culture with coronavirus spike peptide pools or control peptides (ViraFEST assay). It was on days 3 and 7 that half the medium was replaced with fresh IL-2 medium. Comments on this clonotype: As yet, its antigen is unknown.

This clonotype was sampled from a human donor who had recovered from COVID-19. The source material was CD4+ T cells from blood, cultured in vitro, sampled before SARS-CoV-2 vaccination.

CDR3 amino acids: CSASGYRGNQPQHF. The DNA of the CDR3 is TGCAGTGCTAGTGGGTACAGGGGCAATCAGCCCCAGCATTTT. V usage is TRBV20-1 and J usage is TRBJ1-5; possibly TRBD1 for D (6 bases). CDR1 DFQATT and CDR2 SNEGSKA come from the germline V gene (reference sequence). Trimming took off 3 bases at V and 2 bases at J, with 11 bases between the two ends. There are 14 residues in the CDR3.